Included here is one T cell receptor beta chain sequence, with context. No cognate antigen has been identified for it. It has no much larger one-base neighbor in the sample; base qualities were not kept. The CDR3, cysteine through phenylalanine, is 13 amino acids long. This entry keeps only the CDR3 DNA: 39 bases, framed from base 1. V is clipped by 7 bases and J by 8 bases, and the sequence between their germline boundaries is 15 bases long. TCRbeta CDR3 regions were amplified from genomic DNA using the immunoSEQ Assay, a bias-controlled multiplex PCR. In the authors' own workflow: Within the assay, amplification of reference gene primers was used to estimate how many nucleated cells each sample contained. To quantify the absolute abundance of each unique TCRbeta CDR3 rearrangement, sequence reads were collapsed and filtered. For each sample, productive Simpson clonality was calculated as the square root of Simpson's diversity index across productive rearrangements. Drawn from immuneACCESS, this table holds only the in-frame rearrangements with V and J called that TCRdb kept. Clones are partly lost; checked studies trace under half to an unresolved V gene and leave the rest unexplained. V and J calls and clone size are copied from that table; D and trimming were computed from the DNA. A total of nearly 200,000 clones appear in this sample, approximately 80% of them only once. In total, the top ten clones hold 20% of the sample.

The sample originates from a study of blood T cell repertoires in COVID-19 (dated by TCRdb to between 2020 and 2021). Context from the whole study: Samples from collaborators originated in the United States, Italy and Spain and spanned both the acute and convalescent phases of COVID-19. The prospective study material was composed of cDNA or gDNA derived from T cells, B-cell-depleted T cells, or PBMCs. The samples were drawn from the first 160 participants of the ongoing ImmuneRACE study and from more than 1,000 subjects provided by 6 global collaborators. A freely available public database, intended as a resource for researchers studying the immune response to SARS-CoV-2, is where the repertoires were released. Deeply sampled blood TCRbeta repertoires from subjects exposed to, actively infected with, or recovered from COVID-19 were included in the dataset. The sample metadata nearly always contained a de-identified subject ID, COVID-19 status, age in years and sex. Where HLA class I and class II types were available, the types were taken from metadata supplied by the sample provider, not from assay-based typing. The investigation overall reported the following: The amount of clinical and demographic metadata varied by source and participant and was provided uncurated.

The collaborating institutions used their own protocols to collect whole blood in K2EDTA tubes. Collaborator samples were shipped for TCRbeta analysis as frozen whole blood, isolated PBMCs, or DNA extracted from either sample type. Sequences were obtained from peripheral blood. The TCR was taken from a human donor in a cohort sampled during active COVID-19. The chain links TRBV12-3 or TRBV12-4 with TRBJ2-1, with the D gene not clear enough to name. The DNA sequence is TGTGCCAGCAAAGTAGCCAGTTCTGATGAGCAGTTCTTC. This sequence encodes CASKVASSDEQFF.